The entry that follows covers one T cell receptor beta chain sequence. Described time point: new active TB diagnosis, blood taken before or within 7 days of starting treatment. Germline CDR1 reads MDHEN; CDR2 reads SYDVKM. This CDR3 is built from 15 residues. The junction had 14 bases not matched to a gene; V was cut back by 5 bases and J by 10 bases. The data are from a study of T cells in tuberculosis. Assay: immunoSEQ multiplex PCR; the TCRdb copy retains only in-frame clones and omits some. The data show tens of thousands of clones, with about 85% seen just once and just under 15% held by the top ten.

The sequence came from an adult with tuberculosis. The V and J genes are TRBV28 and TRBJ1-1; 9 bases map to TRBD1. Source: PBMCs, taken at tuberculosis diagnosis. CDR3 loop: CASSKPLGTGFPAFF. The CDR3 DNA reads as TGTGCCAGCAGTAAACCATTGGGGACAGGGTTCCCAGCTTTCTTT.